Sequencing of this T cell receptor (beta chain) was carried out in a study of cytomegalovirus exposure and HLA in healthy donors. PCR involved 60 Vbeta and 13 Jbeta primers. This table comes from immunoSEQ multiplex PCR, and its TCRdb copy is limited to in-frame clones, with some not included. The sample yields around 300,000 clones, 72% seen once. About this clone: Its antigen is not identified.

The CDR3 extends over 15 amino acids. Germline-derived CDR1 and CDR2 are SEHNR and FQNEAQ (reference sequence). Unmatched junction bases numbered 11, after V lost 3 bases and J lost 11 bases. Study-level findings and limits: Reported performance of the classifier showed diagnosis of cytomegalovirus status with high specificity and sensitivity. The HLA-A and HLA-B alleles of most subjects were reportedly predicted accurately from TCR beta sequences. In vitro confirmation showed a few CMV-associated chains to be CMV antigen specific. Immune exposure information comprised only CMV serostatus.

This clonotype originated in a female donor in good health and CMV-seronegative. Source material: PBMCs. The chain links TRBV7-9 to TRBJ2-5, with 11 bases matching TRBD2. CDR3 sequence: CASSLTSGMAKEQYF. CDR3 bases: TGTGCCAGCAGCTTGACTAGCGGGATGGCGAAGGAGCAGTACTTC.